A single sample is the source of the 13 T cell receptor beta chains below, sequenced in a study of cytomegalovirus exposure and HLA in healthy donors (dated by TCRdb to about 2017). Preparation of the library involved the immunoSEQ multiplex PCR assay. Not all clones reach the TCRdb copy of this immuneACCESS table, which keeps in-frame sequences only. Checked studies attribute under half of the gap to unresolved V genes and leave the rest unexplained. The sample records about 200,000 clones, about 79% of which are singletons. Roughly an eighth of the sample lies in the top ten. The sequenced sample consisted of PBMCs. Receptors originate from a woman aged 25 to 39 in good health and CMV-seropositive.

This rearrangement joins TRBV29-1 to TRBJ1-1; TRBD1 matches at 7 bases. V lost 4 bases and J lost 4; bases outside the gene matches: 6. The length of the CDR3 is 13 residues. The germline V gene encodes CDR1 SQVTM and CDR2 ANQGSEA. CDR3 bases: TGCAGCGTTGGGGAGACAGGGTTCACTGAAGCTTTCTTT. Residues: CSVGETGFTEAFF. Together with reference TRBV29-1 and TRBJ1-1, the CDR3 gives the full variable domain: SAVISQKPSRDICQRGTSLTIQCQVDSQVTMMFWYRQQPGQSLTLIATANQGSEATYESGFVIDKFPISRPNLTFSTLTVSNMSPEDSSIYLCSVGETGFTEAFFGQGTRLTVV.

The genes are TRBV5-1 and TRBJ2-7, with D unclear. Trimming stripped 0 bases from V and 6 bases from J, with 13 bases between. The germline V gene encodes CDR1 SGHRS and CDR2 YFSETQ. This CDR3 is 14 amino acids long. The CDR3 loop reads CASSLEGRTGEQYF. CDR3 in DNA: TGCGCCAGCAGCTTGGAAGGTAGAACGGGCGAGCAGTACTTC.

The chain combines TRBV28 with TRBJ2-1; a possible D gene is TRBD2 (5 bases). Germline values: CDR1 MDHEN, CDR2 SYDVKM. V gave up 8 bases and J gave up 4 bases, with 9 bases separating them. The CDR3 covers 12 residues. The CDR3 region is CASYPGYNEQFF. As DNA, the CDR3 is TGTGCCAGCTACCCGGGGTACAATGAGCAGTTCTTC.

The J gene is TRBJ2-7, the V gene TRBV30; D is possibly TRBD2 (5 bases). Trimming cost V 4 bases and J 4 bases, with 8 bases left between them. Germline V gene lookup returns CDR1 GTSNPN and CDR2 SVGIG (reference sequence). This CDR3 region has 11 residues. CDR3 amino acids: CAWNGGYEQYF. CDR3 DNA sequence: TGTGCCTGGAACGGAGGATACGAGCAGTACTTC.

The chain couples TRBV6-6 to TRBJ2-7; 9 bases agree with TRBD2. J gave up 4 bases and V 2 bases, and 6 bases lay outside the gene matches. This CDR3 region has 15 residues. Per germline, CDR1 MNHNY and CDR2 SVGAGI (reference sequence). CDR3 residues: CASSYGSGSSYEQYF. The CDR3 DNA is TGTGCCAGCAGTTACGGTAGCGGGAGTTCTTACGAGCAGTACTTC.

The chain recombines TRBV27 with TRBJ2-7; no clear D. CDR1 is MNHEY, CDR2 SMNVEV, per germline (reference sequence). V was trimmed by 8 bases and J by 2 bases, leaving 13 bases between them. This CDR3 contains 13 residues. CDR3 DNA sequence: TGTGCCAGCTCCTCATTTGGAGCCTACGAGCAGTACTTC. The encoded protein is CASSSFGAYEQYF.

The V call is TRBV14, the J call TRBJ2-7; perhaps TRBD1 as D (7 bases). Trimming removed 0 bases from V and 12 bases from J, with 21 bases in between. This CDR3 region has 15 residues. Germline-derived CDR1 and CDR2 are SGHDN and FVKESK. The CDR3 sequence: CASSQDLGGPGGLYF. For the CDR3, the DNA is TGTGCCAGCAGCCAAGATCTAGGCGGGCCAGGGGGGCTGTACTTC.

The chain couples TRBV4-2 to TRBJ2-7; D is perhaps TRBD2 (5 bases). Deletions cut 1 base from V and 0 bases from J, with 10 bases between. Germline lookup yields CDR1 LGHNA and CDR2 YNFKEQ. The CDR3 runs 15 residues. CDR3: CASSQGTALSYEQYF. The DNA for the CDR3 is TGTGCCAGCAGCCAAGGGACTGCACTCTCCTACGAGCAGTACTTC.

The rearrangement links TRBV30 to TRBJ1-1, with D perhaps TRBD1 (5 bases). Trimming stripped 1 base from V and 3 bases from J, with 6 bases between. The CDR3 loop spans 12 amino acids. The germline V gene encodes CDR1 GTSNPN and CDR2 SVGIG (reference sequence). CDR3 in DNA: TGTGCCTGGAGTGGGGACTACACTGAAGCTTTCTTT. It codes for CAWSGDYTEAFF.

V usage is TRBV20-1 and J usage is TRBJ2-3; 7 bases fit TRBD2. Per germline, CDR1 DFQATT and CDR2 SNEGSKA (reference sequence). This CDR3 is 11 amino acids long. The trim removed 5 bases at V and 14 bases at J, leaving 10 bases unmatched. The CDR3 bases are TGCAGTGCTGGTCCGGGGAGGGATCGGTATTTT. Residues: CSAGPGRDRYF.

This clone occurred a few times. The chain employs TRBV6-1 and TRBJ1-4; D remains unclear. Germline V gene data show CDR1 as MNHNS and CDR2 as SASEGT. The CDR3 has 15 residues. The germline V and J ends were trimmed by 6 bases and 5 bases, with 16 bases remaining between them. CDR3 DNA: TGTGCCAGCAGCGAGGTAACCGGCGGGAATGAAAAACTGTTTTTT. This codes for CASSEVTGGNEKLFF.

The genes are TRBV19 and TRBJ2-3; tentatively, D is TRBD2 (5 bases). The ends were cut back, 6 bases at V and 2 bases at J, with 12 bases in the middle. Germline CDR1 LNHDA, CDR2 SQIVND (reference sequence). This CDR3 comprises 14 residues. The CDR3 sequence is CASRQLGNTDTQYF. CDR3 nucleotides: TGTGCCAGTAGACAACTCGGGAACACAGATACGCAGTATTTT.

The V and J genes are TRBV2 and TRBJ2-1, with 10 bases fitting TRBD1. With V trimmed by 6 bases and J by 2 bases, 10 bases remained unmatched. The germline V gene has CDR1 SNHLY and CDR2 FYNNEI. The CDR3 consists of 17 residues. As DNA, the CDR3 is TGTGCCAGCAGACGGGACAGGGGCGATGGTCCCTACAATGAGCAGTTCTTC. Its protein product is CASRRDRGDGPYNEQFF.